This T cell receptor (beta chain) was sequenced in a study of patients and donors after allogeneic stem cell transplantation. From the RT-PCR reads, TCRdb called clonotypes with MiXCR, one entry per CDR3 protein. The sample includes over 200,000 distinct CDR3 sequences, roughly 38% of them seen just once. Germline V gene data show CDR1 as SEHNR and CDR2 as FQNEAQ (reference sequence). The CDR3 is 14 residues long. The V end was cut by 2 bases, the J end by 1 base, with 8 bases between. The chain employs TRBV7-9 and TRBJ2-5; no clear D. This sequence was found in a human donor who was either an allogeneic HSCT recipient or a stem cell or donor lymphocyte infusion donor (not recorded which). It is not recorded whose cells these are; they may come from a transplant donor. The sample was blood, either unsorted or a sorted T cell fraction (not recorded which). The CDR3 is CASSLRRIQETQYF. The CDR3 nucleotides are TGTGCCAGCAGCTTACGGCGTATCCAAGAGACCCAGTACTTC.